This is a list of T cell receptor beta chains from one sample in a study of T-cell memory formation after mild COVID-19. Each CDR3 protein gets one entry after TCRdb re-called the 5' RACE reads with MiXCR. The sample comprises about 240,000 distinct CDR3 sequences, over 8.5% of which are singletons, and roughly a fifth rests with the top ten. Sequencing was performed on PBMCs or a T cell subset sorted from them (not recorded which). These receptors originate from a man aged 18-30 years who had mild COVID-19 (a few samples of this study predate the infection). Cell type and time point are not known. The conserved cysteine and the conserved F or W are not part of the CDR3 here. D genes are given only for firm matches.

J: TRBJ2-3; D: TRBD2; V: TRBV11-2; CDR3: ASSLRRGGRDTQY
J: TRBJ2-2; D: .; V: TRBV5-1; CDR3: ASSLWAGENTGELF
J: TRBJ1-1; D: .; V: TRBV7-9; CDR3: ASRVQNPNTEAF
J: TRBJ2-1; D: .; V: TRBV10-3; CDR3: ATSVGSNEQF
J: TRBJ2-5; D: .; V: TRBV6-2/TRBV6-3; CDR3: ASSYGVVGTQY
J: TRBJ2-3; D: TRBD1; V: TRBV27; CDR3: VSRGLGTDTQY
J: TRBJ1-2; D: .; V: TRBV5-4; CDR3: ASSLIGREGYT
J: TRBJ1-1; D: .; V: TRBV7-9; CDR3: ASSSARPLRNTEAF
J: TRBJ1-5; D: .; V: TRBV10-3; CDR3: AISDGDQPQH
J: TRBJ2-2; D: .; V: TRBV20-1; CDR3: SARPRDPGELF
J: TRBJ2-7; D: .; V: TRBV7-2; CDR3: ASSSAGLNSYEQY
J: TRBJ2-5; D: .; V: TRBV28; CDR3: ASSRLRGLRDQY
J: TRBJ2-3; D: .; V: TRBV12-3/TRBV12-4; CDR3: ASRFPSTDTQY
J: TRBJ2-5; D: .; V: TRBV12-3/TRBV12-4; CDR3: ASSFGQETQY
J: TRBJ2-7; D: .; V: TRBV20-1; CDR3: SARALGDTLYEQY
J: TRBJ2-7; D: .; V: TRBV4-1; CDR3: ASSPAQDPSYEQY
J: TRBJ2-2; D: TRBD1; V: TRBV7-9; CDR3: ASSGGQITGELF
J: TRBJ2-1; D: .; V: TRBV12-3/TRBV12-4; CDR3: ASSFRAEYNEQF
J: TRBJ2-3; D: .; V: TRBV5-1; CDR3: ASSLDVVADTQY
J: TRBJ2-6; D: TRBD1; V: TRBV4-3; CDR3: ASSQGGSGTGGPGANVLT
J: TRBJ2-1; D: .; V: TRBV18; CDR3: ASSPAYNEQF
J: TRBJ2-3; D: .; V: TRBV6-5; CDR3: ASTLQNTQY
J: TRBJ2-5; D: TRBD2; V: TRBV5-1; CDR3: ASSSTSGGETQY
J: TRBJ2-1; D: .; V: TRBV11-1; CDR3: ASSPNRDYNEQF
J: TRBJ2-7; D: TRBD2; V: TRBV5-1; CDR3: ASSQSGGSSYEQY
J: TRBJ2-3; D: .; V: TRBV4-3; CDR3: ASSQGTSPFRTDTQY
J: TRBJ2-1; D: .; V: TRBV29-1; CDR3: STRGSTYNEQF
J: TRBJ1-6; D: TRBD1; V: TRBV7-4; CDR3: ASNNPGQWPRPLH
J: TRBJ2-7; D: .; V: TRBV9; CDR3: ASSVTPGPYEQY
J: TRBJ1-1; D: .; V: TRBV2; CDR3: ASSPGYVNTEAF
J: TRBJ2-5; D: .; V: TRBV15; CDR3: ATSRDGEAQETQY
J: TRBJ2-7; D: TRBD1; V: TRBV7-8; CDR3: ASSLGYRGDRGSYEQY
J: TRBJ2-2; D: TRBD1; V: TRBV10-3; CDR3: AISEMTGGNTGELF
J: TRBJ1-6; D: .; V: TRBV4-3; CDR3: ASRGGQYNSPLH
J: TRBJ1-1; D: TRBD1; V: TRBV6-5; CDR3: ASSYSGTGPEAF
J: TRBJ1-1; D: TRBD1; V: TRBV20-1; CDR3: SVRDRVTEAF
J: TRBJ2-5; D: TRBD1; V: TRBV5-1; CDR3: ASSPGQANQETQY